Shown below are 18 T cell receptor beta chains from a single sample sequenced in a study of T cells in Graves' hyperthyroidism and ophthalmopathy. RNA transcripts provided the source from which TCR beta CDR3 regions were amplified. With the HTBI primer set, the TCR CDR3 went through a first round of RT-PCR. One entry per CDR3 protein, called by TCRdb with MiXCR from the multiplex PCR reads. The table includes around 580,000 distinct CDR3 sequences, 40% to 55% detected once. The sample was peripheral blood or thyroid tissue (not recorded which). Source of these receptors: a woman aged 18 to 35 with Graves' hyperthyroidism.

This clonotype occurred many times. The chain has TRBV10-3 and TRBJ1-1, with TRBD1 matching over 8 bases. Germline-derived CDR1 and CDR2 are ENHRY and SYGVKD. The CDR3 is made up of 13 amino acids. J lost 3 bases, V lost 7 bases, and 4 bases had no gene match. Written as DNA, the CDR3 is TGTGCCATCACTTCGACAGGGGACACTGAAGCTTTCTTT. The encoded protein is CAITSTGDTEAFF.

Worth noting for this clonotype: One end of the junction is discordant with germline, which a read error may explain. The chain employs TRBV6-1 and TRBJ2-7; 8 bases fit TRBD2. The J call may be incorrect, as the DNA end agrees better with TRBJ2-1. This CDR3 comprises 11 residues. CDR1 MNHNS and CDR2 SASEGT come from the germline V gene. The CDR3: CAISEAGVQFF. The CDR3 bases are TGTGCCATCAGTGAAGCGGGAGTTCAGTTCTTC.

The CDR3 DNA reads TGTGCCAGCAACGTACTCGGGCGAGCTAACTATGGCTACACCTTC. Translated: CASNVLGRANYGYTF. V and J are TRBV7-9 and TRBJ1-2; D is uncertain. The length of the CDR3 is 15 residues. Germline CDR1 and CDR2: SEHNR and FQNEAQ (reference sequence). Trimming pared 7 bases from V and 0 bases from J, leaving 15 bases between.

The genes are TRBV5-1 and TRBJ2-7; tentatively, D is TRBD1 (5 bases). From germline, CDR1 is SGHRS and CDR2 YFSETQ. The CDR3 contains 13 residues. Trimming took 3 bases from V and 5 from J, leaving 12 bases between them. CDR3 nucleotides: TGCGCCAGCAGCTGGGCAGGGAACAACGAGCAGTACTTC. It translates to CASSWAGNNEQYF.

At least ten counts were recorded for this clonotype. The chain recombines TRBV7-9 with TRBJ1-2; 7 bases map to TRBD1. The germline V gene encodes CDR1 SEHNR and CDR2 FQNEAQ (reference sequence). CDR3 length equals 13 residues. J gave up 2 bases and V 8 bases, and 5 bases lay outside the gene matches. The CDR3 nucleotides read TGTGCCAGCGGAGTACAGGGGAACTATGGCTACACCTTC. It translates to CASGVQGNYGYTF.

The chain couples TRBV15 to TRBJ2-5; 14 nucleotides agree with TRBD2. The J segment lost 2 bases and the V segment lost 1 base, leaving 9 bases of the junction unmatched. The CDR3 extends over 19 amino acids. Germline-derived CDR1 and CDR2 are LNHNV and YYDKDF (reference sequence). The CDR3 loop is CATSRGGATSGRGQETQYF. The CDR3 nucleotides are TGTGCCACCAGCAGAGGTGGTGCGACTAGCGGGAGGGGGCAAGAGACCCAGTACTTC.

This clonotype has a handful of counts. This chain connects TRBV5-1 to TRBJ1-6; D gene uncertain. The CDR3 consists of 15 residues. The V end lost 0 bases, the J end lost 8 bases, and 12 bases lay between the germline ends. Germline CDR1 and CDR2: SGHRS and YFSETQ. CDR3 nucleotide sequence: TGCGCCAGCAGCTTGGCTGGACCCATCGATTCACCCCTCCACTTT. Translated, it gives CASSLAGPIDSPLHF.

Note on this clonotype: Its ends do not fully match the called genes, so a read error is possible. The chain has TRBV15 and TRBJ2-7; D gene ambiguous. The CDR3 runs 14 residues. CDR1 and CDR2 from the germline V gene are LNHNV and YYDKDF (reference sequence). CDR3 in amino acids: CASSSWANSHEQYF. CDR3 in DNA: TGTGCCAGCAGCTCCTGGGCCAACTCCCACGAGCAGTACTTC.

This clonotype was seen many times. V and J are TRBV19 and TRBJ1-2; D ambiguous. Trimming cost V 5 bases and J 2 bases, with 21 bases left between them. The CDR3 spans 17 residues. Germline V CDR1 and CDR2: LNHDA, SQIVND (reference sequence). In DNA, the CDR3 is TGTGCCAGTAGTCTTCCTCCTTCCCCCGGATCAAACTATGGCTACACCTTC. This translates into CASSLPPSPGSNYGYTF.

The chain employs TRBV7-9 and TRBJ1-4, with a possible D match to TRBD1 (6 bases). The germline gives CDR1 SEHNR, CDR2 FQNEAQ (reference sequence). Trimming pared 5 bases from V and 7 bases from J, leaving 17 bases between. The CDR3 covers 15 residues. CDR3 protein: CASSPDEMGAEKLFF. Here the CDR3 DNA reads TGTGCCAGCAGCCCGGACGAGATGGGGGCTGAAAAACTGTTTTTT.

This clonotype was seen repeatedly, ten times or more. CDR3 protein: CASGGERRGQPQHF. The CDR3 DNA is TGTGCTAGTGGGGGGGAGCGACGAGGTCAGCCCCAGCATTTT. V and J are TRBV12-5 and TRBJ1-5; D perhaps matches TRBD1 (5 bases). The CDR3 contains 14 residues. The V gene's germline CDR1 is LGHNT and CDR2 FRNRAP. Trimming pared 6 bases from V and 6 bases from J, leaving 15 bases between.

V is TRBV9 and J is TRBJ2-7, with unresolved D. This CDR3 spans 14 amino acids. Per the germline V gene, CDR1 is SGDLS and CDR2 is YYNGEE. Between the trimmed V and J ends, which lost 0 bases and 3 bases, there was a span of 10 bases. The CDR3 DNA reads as TGTGCCAGCAGCGTAGGGAGCGACATCTACGAGCAGTACTTC. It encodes CASSVGSDIYEQYF.

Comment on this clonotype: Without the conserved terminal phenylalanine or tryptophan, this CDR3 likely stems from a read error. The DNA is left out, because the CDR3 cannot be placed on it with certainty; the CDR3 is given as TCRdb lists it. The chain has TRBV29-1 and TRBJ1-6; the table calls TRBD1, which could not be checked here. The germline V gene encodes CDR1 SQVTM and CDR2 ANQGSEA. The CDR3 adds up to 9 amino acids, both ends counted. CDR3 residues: CSVSAGQYY.

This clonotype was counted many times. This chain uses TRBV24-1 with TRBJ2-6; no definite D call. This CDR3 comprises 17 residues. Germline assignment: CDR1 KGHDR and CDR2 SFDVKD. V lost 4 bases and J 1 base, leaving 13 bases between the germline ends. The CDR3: CATSELDDISGANVLTF. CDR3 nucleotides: TGTGCCACCAGTGAGCTAGACGACATTTCTGGGGCCAACGTCCTGACTTTC.

CDR3 DNA: TGCAGTGCTAGAGTACTAGCGGGATCCTATGGCTACACCTTC. This codes for CSARVLAGSYGYTF. The chain uses TRBV20-1 and TRBJ1-2; D is unresolved. The CDR3 runs 14 residues. V lost 1 base and J lost 4, with 13 bases in between. Germline assignment: CDR1 DFQATT and CDR2 SNEGSKA (reference sequence).

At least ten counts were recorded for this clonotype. The CDR3 protein is CASSAPEQPLYGYTF. The CDR3, as DNA: TGCGCCAGCAGCGCGCCCGAACAGCCTCTCTATGGCTACACCTTC. The V call is TRBV5-1, the J call TRBJ1-2; D not resolved. In germline, CDR1 is SGHRS, CDR2 YFSETQ. CDR3 length equals 15 residues. The V and J ends lost 4 bases and 4 bases respectively, with 17 bases between them.

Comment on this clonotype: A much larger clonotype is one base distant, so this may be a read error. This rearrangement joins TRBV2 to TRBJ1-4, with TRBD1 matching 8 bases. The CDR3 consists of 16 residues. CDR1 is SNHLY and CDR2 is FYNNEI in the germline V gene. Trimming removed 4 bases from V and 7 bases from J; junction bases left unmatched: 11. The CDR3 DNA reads TGTGCCAGCAGTGGGGGTACAGGGGGAATCGGTGAAAAACTGTTTTTT. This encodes CASSGGTGGIGEKLFF.

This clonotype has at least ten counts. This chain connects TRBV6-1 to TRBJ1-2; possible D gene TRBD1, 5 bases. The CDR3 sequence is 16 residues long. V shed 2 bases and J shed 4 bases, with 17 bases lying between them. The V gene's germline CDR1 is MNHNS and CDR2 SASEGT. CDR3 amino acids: CASSETPRTDIYGYTF. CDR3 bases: TGTGCCAGCAGTGAAACTCCCCGGACGGACATCTATGGCTACACCTTC.